The 3 T cell receptor beta chains listed next were all sequenced from one sample in a study of CD8+ T cells in alopecia areata. Treatment meaning: oral pan-JAK inhibitor, 5-10 mg twice daily. Extraction of RNA preceded its reverse transcription into cDNA, which served as the sequencing template. The assay was immunoSEQ multiplex PCR, and TCRdb's table has in-frame clones only and misses some. This table has about 120,000 clones, around 58% appearing once. Source: CD8+ T cells sorted from blood, taken at week 4, from a patient treated with tofacitinib. These receptors all come from a human donor with alopecia areata.

In its sample, this clone was seen once. This CDR3 is CSVRLVNSYEQYF. The CDR3 coding sequence is TGCAGCGTTAGACTAGTCAACTCCTACGAGCAGTACTTC. The V and J genes are TRBV29-1 and TRBJ2-7; D possibly corresponds to TRBD2 (6 bases). The CDR3 length is 13 residues. Deletions cut 5 bases from V and 0 bases from J, with 11 bases between. Looked up from germline, CDR1 is SQVTM and CDR2 is ANQGSEA.

The genes are TRBV6-5 and TRBJ2-1; 11 bases line up with TRBD1. CDR1 MNHEY and CDR2 SVGAGI come from the germline V gene. CDR3 length: 16 residues. The V and J ends lost 0 bases and 8 bases, in that order; junction bases with no gene match: 6. DNA for the CDR3: TGTGCCAGCAGTTACTCGAAGGACAGGGGGCTCGATGAGCAGTTCTTC. This gives the protein CASSYSKDRGLDEQFF.

This clone was seen more than once but under ten times. This chain joins TRBV29-1 and TRBJ2-3; D unclear. The CDR3 contains 16 residues. Germline CDR1 reads SQVTM; CDR2 reads ANQGSEA. V was cut by 1 base and J by 2 bases, with 16 bases left in between. The CDR3 spells CSVEGHPGLITDTQYF. CDR3 sequence (DNA): TGCAGCGTTGAAGGTCATCCGGGCCTAATCACAGATACGCAGTATTTT.